Listed below are T cell receptor beta chains from one sample, sequenced in a study of monozygotic twins with inflammatory bowel disease. For each CDR3 protein, TCRdb gives one entry from its re-call of the 5' RACE reads, without DNA. The sample's table shows roughly 160,000 distinct CDR3 sequences. Input material: blood. These TCRs come from a human donor with ulcerative colitis or Crohn's disease, or a healthy co-twin of an affected twin (not recorded which). CDR3s include the opening cysteine and the closing phenylalanine or tryptophan.

CDR3 protein,J gene,V gene
CASSYSRRTGWSF,TRBJ1-2,TRBV6-2/TRBV6-3
CASSSGGFDTGELFF,TRBJ2-2,TRBV11-2
CASSSSFGRWEQYF,TRBJ2-7,TRBV2
CASSQDLSGSFPDTQYF,TRBJ2-3,TRBV4-3
CSASWQDNEQFF,TRBJ2-1,TRBV20-1
CASSQEWRVGDRSYYNEQFF,TRBJ2-1,TRBV4-3
CASSAPLHEGTNYGYTF,TRBJ1-2,TRBV9
CASSQGNEQFF,TRBJ2-1,TRBV4-2
CASSLSGSNQPQHF,TRBJ1-5,TRBV5-1
CSARDYREVSYEQYF,TRBJ2-7,TRBV20-1
CASSLGDTSYEQYF,TRBJ2-7,TRBV7-9
CASSLGPTTDEQYF,TRBJ2-7,TRBV12-3/TRBV12-4
CAWATGRENTIYF,TRBJ1-3,TRBV30
CASSLDRSGEQYF,TRBJ2-7,TRBV7-8
CSARSQGRGNSPLHF,TRBJ1-6,TRBV20-1
CSARDDRGAADTQYF,TRBJ2-3,TRBV20-1
CAHGWTNTGELFF,TRBJ2-2,TRBV7-2
CASKGVLKETQYF,TRBJ2-5,TRBV6-2/TRBV6-3
CATSDLRASGRYTGELFF,TRBJ2-2,TRBV24-1
CASSRNRVDNEQFF,TRBJ2-1,TRBV11-2
CASSREKNFANYGYTF,TRBJ1-2,TRBV19
CSAPRGTADTQYF,TRBJ2-3,TRBV20-1
CASSLASGTDTQYF,TRBJ2-3,TRBV5-4
CSARGTDTQYF,TRBJ2-3,TRBV20-1
CASSSGLGSPPSYNEQFF,TRBJ2-1,TRBV5-4
CASRPRDGHNQPQHF,TRBJ1-5,TRBV5-6
CASSLNSGRAEQYF,TRBJ2-7,TRBV12-3/TRBV12-4
CASSGTGDQTPEAFF,TRBJ1-1,TRBV5-1
CASSLGVQGSRNTGELFF,TRBJ2-2,TRBV11-1
CASSLIKTSAYNEQFF,TRBJ2-1,TRBV27
CASSLPGERTGELFF,TRBJ2-2,TRBV7-7
CASSYLALSSYNEQFF,TRBJ2-1,TRBV7-8
CASSQSSNQPQHF,TRBJ1-5,TRBV7-6
CVVQGSRSGANVLTF,TRBJ2-6,TRBV28
CSASPSATDTQYF,TRBJ2-3,TRBV20-1
CASSKFLLRLARDNEQFF,TRBJ2-1,TRBV21-1
CASSRDFYEQYF,TRBJ2-7,TRBV6-2/TRBV6-3
CASSPVAGGVEQFF,TRBJ2-1,TRBV18
CSASRGMNTEAFF,TRBJ1-1,TRBV20-1
CSATGTGTFYNSPLHF,TRBJ1-6,TRBV20-1
CASSQDGIYEQYF,TRBJ2-7,TRBV6-1
CASSLVPGPSYEQYF,TRBJ2-7,TRBV12-3/TRBV12-4
CASSLTPALSTGELFF,TRBJ2-2,TRBV5-1